This TCR beta chain was sequenced in a study of blood T cell repertoires in COVID-19. Method: immunoSEQ multiplex PCR; TCRdb's copy keeps in-frame clones and lacks some. The table records approximately 230,000 clones, less than 90% of them present only once. Trimming pared 7 bases from V and 6 bases from J, leaving 13 bases between. The CDR3 consists of 12 residues. Looked up from germline, CDR1 is ENHRY and CDR2 is SYGVKD. This receptor was taken from a man aged 25-45 years with active or convalescent COVID-19. Sequencing was carried out using peripheral blood. The chain uses TRBV10-3 and TRBJ2-7; D is perhaps TRBD1 (6 bases). The CDR3 here is CAINRDNSEQYF. CDR3 sequence (DNA): TGTGCCATCAATCGGGACAACTCCGAGCAGTACTTC.